The 28 T cell receptor beta chains in this list originate from one sample, sequenced in a study of cytomegalovirus exposure and HLA in healthy donors. PCR was performed using 60 Vbeta and 13 Jbeta primers. The method was immunoSEQ multiplex PCR; TCRdb's version includes in-frame clones alone and lacks a portion of them. The sample records about 170,000 clones, 75% to 90% being singletons. The sample consisted of PBMCs. These receptors originate from a boy aged 2 to 9 in good health and CMV-seronegative.

This clone was counted between two and nine times. The rearrangement links TRBV9 to TRBJ1-6; TRBD1 is a possible D gene (5 bases). The V end lost 4 bases, the J end lost 5 bases, and 10 bases lay between the germline ends. The CDR3 is made up of 14 amino acids. Germline V gene lookup returns CDR1 SGDLS and CDR2 YYNGEE. The CDR3 DNA follows: TGTGCCAGCAGCCCTGGACAAAATAATTCACCCCTCCACTTT. It yields the protein CASSPGQNNSPLHF.

The chain couples TRBV19 to TRBJ2-5, with TRBD1 matching over 7 bases. Germline lookup yields CDR1 LNHDA and CDR2 SQIVND (reference sequence). Germline trimming cut 6 bases from V and 4 bases from J; bases unmatched to any gene: 2. The CDR3 spans 12 residues. The CDR3 region has the DNA TGTGCCAGTAGGCGACAGGGAGAGACCCAGTACTTC. Residues: CASRRQGETQYF.

The V call is TRBV9, the J call TRBJ2-1; 10 bases are shared with TRBD2. The CDR3 contains 15 residues. The junction had 7 bases not matched to a gene; V was cut back by 0 bases and J by 10 bases. Germline V CDR1 and CDR2: SGDLS, YYNGEE. The CDR3 DNA follows: TGTGCCAGCAGCGTAGAGATAGCGGGAGGAGGAGAGCAGTTCTTC. Protein: CASSVEIAGGGEQFF.

This clone has just one count. Other DNA sequences within the sample encode an identical CDR3. V is TRBV5-1 and J is TRBJ1-5; no reliable D call. The V end lost 0 bases, the J end lost 5 bases, and 6 bases lay between the germline ends. The CDR3 runs 13 residues. In germline, CDR1 is SGHRS, CDR2 YFSETQ. In DNA, the CDR3 is TGCGCCAGCAGCTTGGAAGCGGATCAGCCCCAGCATTTT. This encodes CASSLEADQPQHF. The variable domain in full, with the rest retrieved from reference TRBV5-1 and TRBJ1-5, is KAGVTQTPRYLIKTRGQQVTLSCSPISGHRSVSWYQQTPGQGLQFLFEYFSETQRNKGNFPGRFSGRQFSNSRSEMNVSTLELGDSALYLCASSLEADQPQHFGDGTRLSIL.

The gene calls are TRBV10-2 and TRBJ2-7; 9 nucleotides agree with TRBD2. CDR3 length equals 15 residues. Germline V gives CDR1 WSHSY, CDR2 SAAADI. V was clipped by 2 bases and J by 2 bases; unmatched bases: 4. CDR3: CASSEIAGAAYEQYV. CDR3 sequence (DNA): TGCGCCAGCAGTGAGATAGCGGGGGCAGCCTACGAGCAGTACGTC.

The chain carries TRBV2 and TRBJ1-2, with D perhaps matching TRBD1 (6 bases). The germline V gene has CDR1 SNHLY and CDR2 FYNNEI. The CDR3 has 15 amino acids. V gave up 2 bases and J gave up 4 bases, with 14 bases separating them. In DNA form, the CDR3 reads TGTGCCAGCAGTGAATTCGGCAGGGGTCCCTATGGCTACACCTTC. Encoded protein: CASSEFGRGPYGYTF.

The J gene is TRBJ1-2, the V gene TRBV6-4; 7 bases fit TRBD1. CDR1 is MRHNA, CDR2 SNTAGT, per germline. V lost 5 bases and J lost 1; bases outside the gene matches: 7. This CDR3 is built from 15 residues. CDR3 nucleotides: TGTGCCAGCAGTAAGGGGACAGATCATAACTATGGCTACACCTTC. Its translation is CASSKGTDHNYGYTF.

This clone has just a few counts. The gene calls are TRBV2 and TRBJ1-5; unclear D gene. CDR3 length: 16 amino acids. The V gene lost 4 bases and the J gene lost 0 bases, with 13 bases spanning the gap. CDR1 is SNHLY and CDR2 is FYNNEI in the germline V gene. The DNA of the CDR3 is TGTGCCAGCAGTGGTAGGAGTTCCGATAGCAATCAGCCCCAGCATTTT. Protein product: CASSGRSSDSNQPQHF.

The chain recombines TRBV19 with TRBJ1-2, with D possibly being TRBD1 (5 bases). In germline, CDR1 is LNHDA, CDR2 SQIVND (reference sequence). The V end lost 0 bases, the J end lost 2 bases, and 10 bases lay between the germline ends. The CDR3 is made up of 15 amino acids. CDR3: CASSIERGKNYGYTF. The CDR3 bases are TGTGCCAGTAGTATAGAGCGGGGGAAGAACTATGGCTACACCTTC.

This rearrangement joins TRBV7-9 to TRBJ2-5; TRBD2 agrees at 7 bases. J lost 4 bases, V lost 5 bases, and 7 bases had no gene match. The germline V gene encodes CDR1 SEHNR and CDR2 FQNEAQ (reference sequence). The CDR3 totals 14 residues. The CDR3 region is CASSAAGRGETQYF. In nucleotides, the CDR3 is TGTGCCAGCAGCGCCGCGGGGAGGGGAGAGACCCAGTACTTC.

The chain carries TRBV2 and TRBJ2-2, with D possibly matching TRBD2 (5 bases). V lost 6 bases, J lost 1 base, and 9 bases lay in between. Germline CDR1 reads SNHLY; CDR2 reads FYNNEI. The CDR3 loop spans 14 amino acids. CDR3 region: CASSTSVNTGELFF. The CDR3 bases are TGTGCCAGCAGCACTAGTGTGAACACCGGGGAGCTGTTTTTT. The variable domain in full, completed from reference TRBV2 and TRBJ2-2, reads EPEVTQTPSHQVTQMGQEVILRCVPISNHLYFYWYRQILGQKVEFLVSFYNNEISEKSEIFDDQFSVERPDGSNFTLKIRSTKLEDSAMYFCASSTSVNTGELFFGEGSRLTVL.

The chain recombines TRBV9 with TRBJ2-1, with 7 bases fitting TRBD2. The CDR3 has 15 residues. V gave up 3 bases and J gave up 4 bases; unmatched junction bases: 7. Germline CDR1 reads SGDLS; CDR2 reads YYNGEE. The DNA for the CDR3 is TGTGCCAGCAGCGGGCTTGGGGGGGGATACAATGAGCAGTTCTTC. Translating gives CASSGLGGGYNEQFF.

V and J are TRBV30 and TRBJ2-6; the D gene is possibly TRBD1 (6 bases). The ends were cut back, 3 bases at V and 2 bases at J, with 11 bases in the middle. Germline-derived CDR1 and CDR2 are GTSNPN and SVGIG (reference sequence). This CDR3 region has 15 residues. This chain's CDR3 is CAWRAQGTGANVLTF. The CDR3 DNA sequence: TGTGCCTGGAGGGCACAGGGTACTGGGGCCAACGTCCTGACTTTC.

The V and J genes are TRBV30 and TRBJ2-2, with TRBD2 matching 8 bases. V shed 5 bases and J 0 bases; nucleotides not matched to a gene: 8. CDR3 length equals 16 residues. Germline V gene data show CDR1 as GTSNPN and CDR2 as SVGIG (reference sequence). Written as DNA, the CDR3 is TGTGCCTGGTCTCCAGCGGGAGCACCGAACACCGGGGAGCTGTTTTTT. Amino acids: CAWSPAGAPNTGELFF. Complete variable domain (other parts from reference TRBV30 and TRBJ2-2): SQTIHQWPATLVQPVGSPLSLECTVEGTSNPNLYWYRQAAGRGLQLLFYSVGIGQISSEVPQNLSASRPQDRQFILSSKKLLLSDSGFYLCAWSPAGAPNTGELFFGEGSRLTVL.

The chain recombines TRBV19 with TRBJ1-1; D remains unclear. Between the trimmed V and J ends, which lost 5 bases and 6 bases, there was a span of 16 bases. The CDR3 runs to 14 residues. Per the germline V gene, CDR1 is LNHDA and CDR2 is SQIVND (reference sequence). The DNA of the CDR3 is TGTGCCAGTAGTCTGGCAGCGTACCACGCTGAAGCTTTCTTT. This sequence encodes CASSLAAYHAEAFF.

The V and J genes are TRBV6-5 and TRBJ2-2, with 10 bases identical to TRBD2. The CDR3 spans 15 residues. Germline V gene data show CDR1 as MNHEY and CDR2 as SVGAGI. V gave up 5 bases and J gave up 1 base; unmatched junction bases: 1. This chain's CDR3 is CASSSGGGNTGELFF. CDR3 bases: TGTGCCAGCAGTAGCGGGGGGGGGAACACCGGGGAGCTGTTTTTT.

The chain has TRBV7-3 and TRBJ2-7; perhaps TRBD1 as D (6 bases). The CDR3 extends over 16 amino acids. The V end lost 5 bases, the J end lost 0 bases, and 17 bases lay between the germline ends. Germline V gene sequence: CDR1 SGHTA, CDR2 FQGTGA. CDR3 bases: TGTGCCAGCAGCCTAAAACAGGGCGAAGTCTCCTACGAGCAGTACTTC. Protein product: CASSLKQGEVSYEQYF.

This chain uses TRBV10-1 with TRBJ2-5; D may be TRBD2 (6 bases). The CDR3 is 13 amino acids. Trimming left V 9 bases short and J 5 bases short, with 16 bases between. Germline loops: CDR1 WNHNN, CDR2 SYGVQD (reference sequence). Here the CDR3 reads CARRFGGGETQYF. The CDR3 DNA is TGCGCCAGGAGGTTCGGGGGAGGCGAGACCCAGTACTTC.

This clone has just one count. The rearrangement links TRBV6-7 to TRBJ2-3; the D gene is possibly TRBD1 (6 bases). TRBV6-7 is recorded as an ORF, its role being uncertain. The V end was cut by 2 bases, the J end by 1 base, with 16 bases between. CDR3 size: 17 residues. CDR3 loop: CASSYTWPGEGTDTQYF. The CDR3 DNA is TGTGCCAGCAGTTACACCTGGCCAGGGGAAGGCACAGATACGCAGTATTTT.

Comments on this clone: A junction end diverges from the germline sequence, so it may reflect a read error. In the same sample, other DNA sequences code for this CDR3. The chain recombines TRBV19 with TRBJ1-2, with no clear D. The CDR3 is made up of 14 amino acids. The germline CDR1 and CDR2 sequences are LNHDA and SQIVND (reference sequence). The DNA for the CDR3 is TGCGCCAGTAGTCCCACCCGGGAGAACTATGGCTACACCTTC. Translating gives CASSPTRENYGYTF.

This chain connects TRBV5-8 to TRBJ2-1, with TRBD2 matching over 16 bases. Germline V gene lookup returns CDR1 SGHTS and CDR2 YDEGEE. The CDR3 spans 16 residues. With 4 bases clipped from V and 7 bases from J, the junction kept 5 bases outside the gene matches. DNA of the CDR3: TGTGCCAGCAGCCCGGGACTAGCGGGAGGGCGAAATGAGCAGTTCTTC. Translation: CASSPGLAGGRNEQFF.

This clone has only a few counts. The chain employs TRBV6-5 and TRBJ1-2, with D unclear. The CDR3 sequence is 13 residues long. V was shortened by 10 bases and J by 4 bases, with 16 bases between the two germline ends. Germline CDR1 reads MNHEY; CDR2 reads SVGAGI. The CDR3 sequence is CATGAVGTYGYTF. DNA for the CDR3: TGTGCCACCGGAGCAGTAGGAACCTATGGCTACACCTTC.

J is TRBJ1-5 and V is TRBV6-1; D gene uncertain. V was trimmed by 6 bases and J by 11 bases, leaving 17 bases between them. Germline lookup yields CDR1 MNHNS and CDR2 SASEGT. The CDR3 runs 13 residues. The DNA for the CDR3 is TGTGCCAGCAGCGTTCCCGATTTATCGGCCCAGCATTTT. The encoded protein is CASSVPDLSAQHF.

This clone was observed a handful of times. The chain is built from TRBV6-5 and TRBJ2-4; 9 nucleotides line up with TRBD1. CDR1 and CDR2 from the germline V gene are MNHEY and SVGAGI. The CDR3 runs 15 residues. Losses at the gene ends were 3 bases for V and 9 bases for J; bases not matched to a gene: 9. CDR3 in DNA: TGTGCCAGCAGTTATCCGCGACAGGGGGAGATCATTCAGTACTTC. It yields the protein CASSYPRQGEIIQYF.

The V and J genes are TRBV21-1 and TRBJ2-5; the D segment call TRBD2 is taken from the table without a DNA check. TRBV21-1 corresponds to a pseudogene. There are 14 residues in the CDR3. The CDR3 loop reads CASSKWPTGETQYF. In DNA form, the CDR3 reads TGTGCCAGCAGCAAATGGCCCACGGGGGAGACCCAGTACTTC.

This rearrangement joins TRBV19 to TRBJ2-1, with D perhaps TRBD1 (6 bases). The germline V and J ends were trimmed by 6 bases and 4 bases, with 19 bases remaining between them. The CDR3 consists of 16 residues. Germline V lookup: CDR1 LNHDA, CDR2 SQIVND (reference sequence). The CDR3 is CASRGPPGERYNEQFF. DNA of the CDR3: TGTGCCAGTAGAGGGCCCCCAGGGGAGAGGTACAATGAGCAGTTCTTC.

This clone is a singleton in its sample. This chain joins TRBV5-4 and TRBJ2-2; 9 bases align to TRBD2. The CDR3 sequence is 15 residues long. In germline, CDR1 is SGHNT, CDR2 YYREEE (reference sequence). Losses at the gene ends were 4 bases for V and 6 bases for J; bases not matched to a gene: 7. CDR3 loop: CASSPAGGPSGELFF. DNA of the CDR3: TGTGCCAGCAGCCCGGCGGGGGGGCCGTCCGGGGAGCTGTTTTTT. The entire variable domain, with the rest obtained from reference TRBV5-4 and TRBJ2-2, is as follows: ETGVTQSPTHLIKTRGQQVTLRCSSQSGHNTVSWYQQALGQGPQFIFQYYREEENGRGNFPPRFSGLQFPNYSSELNVNALELDDSALYLCASSPAGGPSGELFFGEGSRLTVL.

The gene calls are TRBV4-3 and TRBJ1-2, with 7 bases matching TRBD1. The V gene's germline CDR1 is LGHNA and CDR2 YSLEER. The V segment lost 3 bases and the J segment 0 bases; nucleotides outside the gene matches: 7. This CDR3 spans 16 amino acids. DNA for the CDR3: TGCGCCAGCAGCCAGGAAGACAGGGCCTCTAACTATGGCTACACCTTC. Translation gives CASSQEDRASNYGYTF.